This T cell receptor beta chain comes out of a study of T cells after yellow fever vaccination. The study made its TCR cDNA through 5'RACE template switching. That step introduced a universal primer site along with UMIs. TCRdb independently ran MiXCR on the 5' RACE reads; one entry per CDR3 protein. Among about 240,000 distinct CDR3 sequences listed, 6.9% were seen once. This clonotype has at least ten counts. The V gene end was trimmed by 3 bases and the J gene end by 3 bases; junction bases not matched to a gene: 7. The CDR3 has 16 residues. CDR1 is SGHKS, CDR2 YYEKEE, per germline (reference sequence).

The genes are TRBV5-5 and TRBJ2-2; 8 bases fit TRBD1. The receptor's source is a man aged 25 to 40 who received the YFV17D yellow fever vaccine. The sequences come from CD4+ T cells sorted from PBMCs, collected 15 days after the yellow fever booster vaccination. The CDR3 loop reads CASSSGTGEYTGELFF. In DNA, the CDR3 is TGTGCCAGCAGCTCCGGGACAGGAGAATACACCGGGGAGCTGTTTTTT.